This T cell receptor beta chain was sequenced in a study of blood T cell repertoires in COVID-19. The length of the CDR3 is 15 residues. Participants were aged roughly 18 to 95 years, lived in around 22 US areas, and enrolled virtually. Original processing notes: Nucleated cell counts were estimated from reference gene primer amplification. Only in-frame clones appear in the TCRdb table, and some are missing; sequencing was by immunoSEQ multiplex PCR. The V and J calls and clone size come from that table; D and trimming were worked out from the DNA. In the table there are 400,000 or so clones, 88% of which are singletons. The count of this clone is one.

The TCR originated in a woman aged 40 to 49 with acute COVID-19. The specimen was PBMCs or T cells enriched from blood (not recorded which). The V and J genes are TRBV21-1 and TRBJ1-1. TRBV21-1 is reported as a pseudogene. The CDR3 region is CASSNLKLMNTEAFF. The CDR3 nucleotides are TGTGCCAGCAGCAACTTGAAGCTCATGAACACTGAAGCTTTCTTT.